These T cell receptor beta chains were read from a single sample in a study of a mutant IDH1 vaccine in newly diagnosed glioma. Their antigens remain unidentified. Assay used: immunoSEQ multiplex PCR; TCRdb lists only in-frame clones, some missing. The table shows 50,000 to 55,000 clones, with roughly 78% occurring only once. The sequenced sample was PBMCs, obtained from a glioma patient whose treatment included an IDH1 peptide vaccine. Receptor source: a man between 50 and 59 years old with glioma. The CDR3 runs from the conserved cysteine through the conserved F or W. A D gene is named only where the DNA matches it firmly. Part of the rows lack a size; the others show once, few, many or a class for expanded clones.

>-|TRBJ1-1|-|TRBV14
CASSGRGGSATNTEAFF
TGTGCCAGCAGCGGACGGGGGGGGTCGGCTACCAACACTGAAGCTTTCTTT
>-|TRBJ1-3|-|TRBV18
CASSPADSGNTIYF
TGTGCCAGCTCCCCGGCGGACTCTGGAAACACCATATATTTT
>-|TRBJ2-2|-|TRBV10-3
CAISESAPPNTGELFF
TGTGCCATCAGTGAGTCGGCACCCCCGAACACCGGGGAGCTGTTTTTT
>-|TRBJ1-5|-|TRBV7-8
CASSSRRESNQPQHF
TGTGCCAGCAGCTCGCGCAGGGAAAGCAATCAGCCCCAGCATTTT
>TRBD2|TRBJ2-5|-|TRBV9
CASSDDRGGRGVTQYF
TGTGCCAGCAGCGACGACCGTGGGGGGCGGGGGGTGACCCAGTACTTC
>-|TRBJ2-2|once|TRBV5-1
CASSWGDRTNTGELFF
TGCGCCAGCAGCTGGGGGGACAGAACGAACACCGGGGAGCTGTTTTTT
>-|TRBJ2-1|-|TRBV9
CASSPRGLLINEQFF
TGTGCCAGCAGCCCAAGGGGCCTGCTAATTAATGAGCAGTTCTTC
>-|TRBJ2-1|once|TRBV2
CASSEGRAGSTEQFF
TGTGCCAGCAGTGAAGGGAGGGCAGGTTCCACTGAGCAGTTCTTC
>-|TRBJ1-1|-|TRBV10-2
CASSEGGASNTEAFF
TGCGCCAGCAGTGAAGGAGGGGCTTCGAACACTGAAGCTTTCTTT
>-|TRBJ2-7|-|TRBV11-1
CASSPDIYEQYF
TGTGCCAGCAGCCCCGACATATACGAGCAGTACTTC
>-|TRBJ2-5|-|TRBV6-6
CASSLRGQETQYF
TGTGCCAGCAGCCTCAGGGGCCAAGAGACCCAGTACTTC
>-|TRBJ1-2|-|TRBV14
CASSQESRVISGYTF
TGTGCCAGCAGCCAAGAGTCTAGAGTGATTTCTGGCTACACCTTC
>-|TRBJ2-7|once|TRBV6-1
CASSTTGRDEQYF
TGTGCCAGCAGTACTACAGGTCGGGACGAGCAGTACTTC
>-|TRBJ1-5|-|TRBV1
CTSSQDLDQPQHF
TGCACCAGCAGCCAAGATCTGGATCAGCCCCAGCATTTT
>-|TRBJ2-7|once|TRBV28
CASKHPLADYEQYF
TGTGCCAGCAAACACCCTCTAGCTGACTACGAGCAGTACTTC
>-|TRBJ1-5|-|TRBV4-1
CASSQAVGQPQHF
TGCGCCAGCAGCCAAGCTGTGGGGCAGCCCCAGCATTTT
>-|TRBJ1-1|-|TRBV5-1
CASSSDSATMNTEAFF
TGCGCCAGCAGCTCAGACAGCGCTACCATGAACACTGAAGCTTTCTTT
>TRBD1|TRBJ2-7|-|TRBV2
CASSERGQGGYEQYF
TGTGCCAGCAGTGAGCGGGGACAGGGAGGATACGAGCAGTACTTC
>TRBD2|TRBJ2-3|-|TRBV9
CASSRSGGSTDTQYF
TGTGCCAGCAGCCGTAGCGGGGGTAGCACAGATACGCAGTATTTT
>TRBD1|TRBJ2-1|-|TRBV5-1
CASSLVGGTGGNEQFF
TGCGCCAGCAGCTTGGTCGGCGGGACAGGGGGCAATGAGCAGTTCTTC
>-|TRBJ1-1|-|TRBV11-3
CASSLQGDTEAFF
TGTGCCAGCAGCTTGCAAGGGGACACTGAAGCTTTCTTT
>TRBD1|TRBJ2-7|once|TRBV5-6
CASSHGQGSWEQYF
TGTGCCAGCAGCCACGGACAGGGGAGTTGGGAGCAGTACTTC
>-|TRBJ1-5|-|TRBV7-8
CASSSGGALKPQHF
TGTGCCAGCAGCTCGGGGGGCGCTTTGAAACCCCAGCATTTT
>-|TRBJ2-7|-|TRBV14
CASSPGTLYEQYF
TGTGCCAGCAGCCCCGGGACCCTTTACGAGCAGTACTTC
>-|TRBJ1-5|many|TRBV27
CASSRTGSGNQPQHF
TGTGCCAGCAGCCGAACAGGGTCCGGCAATCAGCCCCAGCATTTT
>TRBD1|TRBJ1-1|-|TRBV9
CASSITGQGLGTEAFF
TGTGCCAGCAGCATAACGGGACAGGGATTAGGAACTGAAGCTTTCTTT
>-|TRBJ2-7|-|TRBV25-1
CASSTGRSYEQYF
TGTGCCAGCAGTACAGGGAGGTCCTACGAGCAGTACTTC
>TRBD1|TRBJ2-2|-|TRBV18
CASSPRDRDHVTGELFF
TGTGCCAGCTCACCAAGGGACAGGGATCATGTCACCGGGGAGCTGTTTTTT
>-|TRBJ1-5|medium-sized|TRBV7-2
CASSLGLNQPQHF
TGTGCCAGCAGCTTGGGCTTGAATCAGCCCCAGCATTTT
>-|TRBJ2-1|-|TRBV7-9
CASRRTQNNEQFF
TGTGCCAGCAGAAGGACCCAGAACAATGAGCAGTTCTTC
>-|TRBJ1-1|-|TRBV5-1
CASSLARGWNTEAFF
TGCGCCAGTAGCTTGGCCAGGGGTTGGAACACTGAAGCTTTCTTT
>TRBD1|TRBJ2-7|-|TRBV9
CASSVGDRFPYEQYF
TGTGCCAGCAGCGTAGGGGACAGATTCCCCTACGAGCAGTACTTC
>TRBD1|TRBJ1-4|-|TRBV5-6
CASVSRGTNEKLFF
TGTGCCAGCGTCTCCAGGGGGACTAATGAAAAACTGTTTTTT